This TCR beta chain appears in the sequencing data of a study of blood T cell repertoires in COVID-19. Study-level information: The samples span acute and convalescent COVID-19 from the United States, Italy and Spain. Nucleic acid was either cDNA or gDNA, and it came from T cells, B-cell-depleted T cells, or PBMCs.

The germline CDR1 and CDR2 sequences are LGHDT and YNNKEL (reference sequence). CDR3 length: 14 residues. The germline V and J ends were trimmed by 4 bases and 4 bases, with 11 bases remaining between them. Original handling: Nucleated cell number was recorded as an estimate derived from reference gene primer amplification. The data were produced by immunoSEQ multiplex PCR, yet TCRdb's version contains in-frame clones alone and is incomplete. Clone size and V and J calls were adopted from that table, with D and trimming inferred from the DNA. The sample includes 35,000 to 50,000 clones, approximately 73% seen only once; the top ten take about 27%.

Sequencing input: peripheral blood. J is TRBJ2-1 and V is TRBV3-1 (or the pseudogene TRBV3-2), with D possibly matching TRBD2 (6 bases). The receptor was isolated from an elderly man with acute or convalescent COVID-19. The CDR3 protein is CASSPRGLYNEQFF. For the CDR3, the DNA is TGTGCCAGCAGCCCGCGGGGACTGTACAATGAGCAGTTCTTC.